This T cell receptor (beta chain) is drawn from a study of vaccination and CD4 T cells after COVID-19. The treatment denotes: roughly ten-day PBMC culture with coronavirus spike peptide pools or control peptides (ViraFEST assay). Once cultured roughly 10 days, CD4+ T cells underwent isolation by negative selection. Trimming shortened V by 5 bases and J by 6 bases, and 11 bases separated the two germline ends. Per germline, CDR1 SEHNR and CDR2 FQNEAQ (reference sequence). The CDR3 is made up of 14 amino acids. The Oncomine TCR Beta short-read assay was applied to DNA of cultured CD4+ T cells. TCRdb used MiXCR to reprocess the PCR reads, holding one entry per CDR3 protein. The table includes approximately 26,000 distinct CDR3 sequences, 35% to 50% detected once. Study outcomes and limitations: Spike mono-reactivity was found in 304 of the 307 vaccine-specific clones identified in convalescent patients.

The sample holds a few counts of this clonotype. Its target is unknown. The TCR originated in a human donor who had recovered from COVID-19. The sequenced sample was CD4+ T cells from blood, cultured in vitro. V and J are TRBV7-9 and TRBJ1-6, with D possibly being TRBD1 (6 bases). The CDR3 protein is CASSQTGPNSPLHF. CDR3 nucleotides: TGTGCCAGCAGCCAGACAGGTCCTAATTCACCCCTCCACTTT.